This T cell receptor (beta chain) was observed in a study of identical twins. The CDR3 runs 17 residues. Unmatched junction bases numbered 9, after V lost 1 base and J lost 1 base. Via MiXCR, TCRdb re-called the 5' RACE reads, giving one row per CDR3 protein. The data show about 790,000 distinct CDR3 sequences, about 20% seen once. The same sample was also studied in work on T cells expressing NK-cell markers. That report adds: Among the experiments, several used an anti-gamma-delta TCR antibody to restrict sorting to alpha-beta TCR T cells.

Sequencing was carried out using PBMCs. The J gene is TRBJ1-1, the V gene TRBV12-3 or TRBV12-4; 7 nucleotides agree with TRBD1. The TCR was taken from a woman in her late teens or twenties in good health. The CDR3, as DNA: TGTGCCAGCAGTTTAGTGTGGGCAGGGGGTTCGAACACTGAAGCTTTCTTT. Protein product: CASSLVWAGGSNTEAFF.